The 18 T cell receptor beta chains in this list originate from one sample, sequenced in a study of cytomegalovirus exposure and HLA in healthy donors (dated by TCRdb to 2015 to 2018). Libraries came from the immunoSEQ multiplex PCR assay. For the multiplex PCR, a mixture combining 60 forward primers for TCR Vbeta segments and 13 reverse primers for TCR Jbeta segments was used. TCRdb re-hosts the immuneACCESS table, in-frame sequences only. Its copies lack some clones; in the studies checked, an unresolved V gene accounts for under half of them, and the cause for the rest is not known. Within this sample are a few hundred thousand clones, with roughly 80% of them counted one time only. Together, the top ten hold roughly 0.31% of the sample. The sequencing input was PBMCs. Receptors originate from a girl aged 2 to 9 in good health and CMV-seronegative.

CDR3 residues: CASSFLAGNTEAFF. In DNA, the CDR3 is TGTGCCAGCAGTTTTTTGGCTGGGAACACTGAAGCTTTCTTT. The chain has TRBV28 and TRBJ1-1; unclear D gene. The CDR3 runs to 14 residues. Trimming took off 3 bases at V and 1 base at J, with 9 bases between the two ends. The germline V gene encodes CDR1 MDHEN and CDR2 SYDVKM.

There are a few counts of this clone. The chain recombines TRBV9 with TRBJ2-2; a possible D gene is TRBD2 (6 bases). The length of the CDR3 is 12 residues. Germline assignment: CDR1 SGDLS and CDR2 YYNGEE. V lost 4 bases, J lost 8 bases, and 9 bases lay in between. CDR3 in amino acids: CASSMLAGELFF. The CDR3 coding sequence is TGTGCCAGCAGCATGCTAGCGGGGGAGCTGTTTTTT. The full variable domain, its missing parts supplied by reference TRBV9 and TRBJ2-2, is DSGVTQTPKHLITATGQRVTLRCSPRSGDLSVYWYQQSLDQGLQFLIQYYNGEERAKGNILERFSAQQFPDLHSELNLSSLELGDSALYFCASSMLAGELFFGEGSRLTVL.

The CDR3 sequence is CASSMSQLTGTEAFF. CDR3 DNA sequence: TGTGCCAGCAGTATGAGTCAACTCACCGGGACTGAAGCTTTCTTT. The V gene is TRBV2, the J gene TRBJ1-1, with D unclear. The germline V gene encodes CDR1 SNHLY and CDR2 FYNNEI. The V end was cut by 5 bases, the J end by 5 bases, with 18 bases between. The CDR3 covers 15 residues.

This clone was recorded only once. This chain connects TRBV29-1 to TRBJ2-7, with 9 bases fitting TRBD2. J was trimmed by 0 bases and V by 7 bases; bases with no gene match: 10. Looked up from germline, CDR1 is SQVTM and CDR2 is ANQGSEA. The CDR3 is made up of 15 amino acids. The CDR3 DNA reads as TGCAGCGCCAGCATCGGAGCGGGGGGCTCCTACGAGCAGTACTTC. Translation: CSASIGAGGSYEQYF.

V gene TRBV6-6 combines with J gene TRBJ1-2; possible D gene TRBD1, 6 bases. With 5 bases removed from V and 5 bases from J, the gap between germline ends came to 12 bases. CDR1 is MNHNY and CDR2 is SVGAGI in the germline V gene (reference sequence). The CDR3 covers 13 residues. CDR3 sequence: CASSLSDSYGYTF. CDR3 DNA sequence: TGTGCCAGCAGTCTGTCGGACAGTTATGGCTACACCTTC.

The chain uses TRBV6-5 and TRBJ2-2; 7 positions match TRBD1. This CDR3 comprises 14 residues. J was trimmed by 0 bases and V by 6 bases; bases with no gene match: 1. Germline assignment: CDR1 MNHEY and CDR2 SVGAGI. The CDR3 loop is CASRGTANTGELFF. Written as DNA, the CDR3 is TGTGCCAGCAGGGGGACAGCGAACACCGGGGAGCTGTTTTTT.

This chain links TRBV9 with TRBJ1-2; D is undetermined. The CDR3 totals 15 residues. Germline CDR1 SGDLS, CDR2 YYNGEE. V was shortened by 0 bases and J by 4 bases, with 13 bases between the two germline ends. The CDR3 DNA reads TGTGCCAGCAGCGTAGATGGCAGTATTTTCTATGGCTACACCTTC. This sequence encodes CASSVDGSIFYGYTF.

CDR3 nucleotide sequence: TGTGCCAGCAGTGAGACTACAGGGAACAATCAGCCCCAGCATTTT. Its protein product is CASSETTGNNQPQHF. This rearrangement joins TRBV2 to TRBJ1-5; perhaps TRBD1 as D (6 bases). V was cut by 3 bases and J by 3 bases, with 12 bases left in between. This CDR3 contains 15 residues. Germline CDR1 is SNHLY and CDR2 is FYNNEI. Combining the CDR3 with reference TRBV2 and TRBJ1-5 gives the whole variable domain EPEVTQTPSHQVTQMGQEVILRCVPISNHLYFYWYRQILGQKVEFLVSFYNNEISEKSEIFDDQFSVERPDGSNFTLKIRSTKLEDSAMYFCASSETTGNNQPQHFGDGTRLSIL.

The rearrangement links TRBV11-2 to TRBJ1-1; no clear D gene. CDR1 is SGHAT and CDR2 is FQNNGV in the germline V gene. The CDR3 is made up of 12 amino acids. Trimming pared 8 bases from V and 7 bases from J, leaving 14 bases between. The CDR3 coding sequence is TGTGCCAGCGCTTCTATGCCGAATGAAGCTTTCTTT. Translated: CASASMPNEAFF.

V and J are TRBV9 and TRBJ2-5, with TRBD2 matching over 11 bases. Per the germline V gene, CDR1 is SGDLS and CDR2 is YYNGEE. The CDR3 is made up of 15 amino acids. The V and J ends lost 4 bases and 5 bases, in that order; junction bases with no gene match: 7. The CDR3 loop is CASSPSGGPGETQYF. The CDR3 DNA sequence: TGTGCCAGCAGCCCTAGCGGGGGGCCGGGGGAGACCCAGTACTTC.

A few counts support this clone. This chain connects TRBV30 to TRBJ1-5; D perhaps matches TRBD1 (5 bases). Germline V gene lookup returns CDR1 GTSNPN and CDR2 SVGIG (reference sequence). V gave up 0 bases and J gave up 7 bases, with 7 bases separating them. The CDR3 totals 12 residues. In DNA form, the CDR3 reads TGTGCCTGGAGTGTACAGGCCCAGCCCCAGCATTTT. This translates into CAWSVQAQPQHF.

J is TRBJ1-1 and V is TRBV6-6; no clear D gene. Trimming cost V 0 bases and J 3 bases, with 14 bases left between them. The V gene's germline CDR1 is MNHNY and CDR2 SVGAGI (reference sequence). The CDR3 is made up of 16 amino acids. As DNA, the CDR3 is TGTGCCAGCAGTTACTCTATTGAGGGAATCGACACTGAAGCTTTCTTT. Translating it yields CASSYSIEGIDTEAFF.

V gene TRBV12-5 combines with J gene TRBJ2-1; TRBD1 agrees at 7 bases. Germline-derived CDR1 and CDR2 are LGHNT and FRNRAP. This CDR3 has 14 amino acids. Trimming took 6 bases from V and 2 from J; bases not matched to a gene: 4. In nucleotides, the CDR3 is TGTGCTAGTGGCCAGGGACAGCCCTACAATGAGCAGTTCTTC. It yields the protein CASGQGQPYNEQFF.

The rearrangement joins TRBV5-8 to TRBJ2-1; D is unresolved. With 4 bases removed from V and 8 bases from J, the gap between germline ends came to 16 bases. The germline V gene encodes CDR1 SGHTS and CDR2 YDEGEE. The length of the CDR3 is 14 residues. As DNA, the CDR3 is TGTGCCAGCAGCGCCTTGTGGGTTGGAGATGAGCAGTTCTTC. This encodes CASSALWVGDEQFF.

This chain uses TRBV7-6 with TRBJ2-5; 7 nucleotides match TRBD1. Germline V gene sequence: CDR1 SGHVS, CDR2 FNYEAQ. The V gene end was trimmed by 3 bases and the J gene end by 3 bases; junction bases not matched to a gene: 10. The CDR3 has 16 residues. The CDR3 DNA reads TGTGCCAGCAGCTTTCGGACAGGTGGATGGGAAGAGACCCAGTACTTC. Protein: CASSFRTGGWEETQYF.

The table lists this clone with a count of one. V usage is TRBV2 and J usage is TRBJ1-2, with D unresolved. V was cut by 2 bases and J by 5 bases, with 9 bases left in between. The CDR3 runs to 13 residues. CDR1 and CDR2 (germline): SNHLY, FYNNEI. The DNA for the CDR3 is TGTGCCAGCAGTGAAAGGCAGGATTATGGCTACACCTTC. This gives the protein CASSERQDYGYTF.

V gene TRBV5-4 combines with J gene TRBJ2-3; 7 nucleotides match TRBD2. Looked up from germline, CDR1 is SGHNT and CDR2 is YYREEE (reference sequence). The V gene end was trimmed by 4 bases and the J gene end by 1 base; junction bases not matched to a gene: 15. CDR3 size: 18 residues. The DNA for the CDR3 is TGTGCCAGCAGCCCCTTACGAGAGGCGGGAGCGGGCACAGATACGCAGTATTTT. It translates to CASSPLREAGAGTDTQYF.

The chain carries TRBV6-1 and TRBJ2-7; the D gene is possibly TRBD1 (5 bases). CDR3 length: 13 residues. Germline assignment: CDR1 MNHNS and CDR2 SASEGT. The V end was cut by 6 bases, the J end by 0 bases, with 9 bases between. The CDR3 spells CASRQVSSYEQYF. As DNA, the CDR3 is TGTGCCAGCAGACAGGTCAGCTCCTACGAGCAGTACTTC.